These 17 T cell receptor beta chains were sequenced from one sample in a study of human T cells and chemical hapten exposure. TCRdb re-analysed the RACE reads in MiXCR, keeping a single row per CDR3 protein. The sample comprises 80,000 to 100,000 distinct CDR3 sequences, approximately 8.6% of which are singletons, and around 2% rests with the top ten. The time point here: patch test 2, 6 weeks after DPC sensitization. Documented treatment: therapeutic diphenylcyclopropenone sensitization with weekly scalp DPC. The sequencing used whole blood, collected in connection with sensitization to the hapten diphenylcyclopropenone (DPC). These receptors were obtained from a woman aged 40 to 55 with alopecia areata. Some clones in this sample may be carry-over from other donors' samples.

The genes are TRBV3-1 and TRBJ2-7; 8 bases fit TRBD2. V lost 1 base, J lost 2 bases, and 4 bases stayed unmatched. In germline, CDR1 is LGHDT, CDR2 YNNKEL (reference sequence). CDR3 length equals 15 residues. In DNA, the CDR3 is TGTGCCAGCAGCCAAGTTCCAGCGGGAGCCTACGAGCAGTACTTC. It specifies CASSQVPAGAYEQYF.

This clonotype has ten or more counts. This CDR3 reads CASSVGPLEEQFF. Written as DNA, the CDR3 is TGTGCCAGCAGCGTAGGCCCGTTAGAGGAGCAGTTCTTC. The chain joins TRBV9 to TRBJ2-1; D is uncertain. Germline assignment: CDR1 SGDLS and CDR2 YYNGEE. Trimming stripped 0 bases from V and 10 bases from J, with 11 bases between. The length of the CDR3 is 13 residues.

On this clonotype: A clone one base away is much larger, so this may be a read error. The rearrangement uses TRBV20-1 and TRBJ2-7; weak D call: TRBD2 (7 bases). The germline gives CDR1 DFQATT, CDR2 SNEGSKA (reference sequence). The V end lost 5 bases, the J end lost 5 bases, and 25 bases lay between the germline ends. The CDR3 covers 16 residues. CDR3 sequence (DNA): TGCAGTGCTCCCCCGGCAGGGGCGCTAGCGGCCCACGAGCAGTACTTC. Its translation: CSAPPAGALAAHEQYF.

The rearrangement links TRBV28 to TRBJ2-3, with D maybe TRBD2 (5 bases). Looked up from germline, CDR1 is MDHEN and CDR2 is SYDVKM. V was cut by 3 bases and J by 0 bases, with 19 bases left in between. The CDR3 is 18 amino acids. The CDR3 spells CASSLARSSPLSTDTQYF. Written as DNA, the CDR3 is TGTGCCAGCAGTTTGGCGCGGTCTAGCCCCCTTAGCACAGATACGCAGTATTTT.

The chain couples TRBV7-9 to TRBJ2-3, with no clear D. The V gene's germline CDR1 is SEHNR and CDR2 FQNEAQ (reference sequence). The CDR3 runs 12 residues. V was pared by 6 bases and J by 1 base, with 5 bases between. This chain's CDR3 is CASSWGTDTQYF. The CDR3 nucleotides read TGTGCCAGCAGTTGGGGCACAGATACGCAGTATTTT.

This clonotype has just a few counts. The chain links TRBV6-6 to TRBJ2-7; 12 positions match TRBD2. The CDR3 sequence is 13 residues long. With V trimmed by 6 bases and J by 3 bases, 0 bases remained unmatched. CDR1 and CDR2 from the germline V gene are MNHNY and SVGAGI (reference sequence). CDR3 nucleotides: TGTGCCAGCAGGACTAGCGGGAGCTACGAGCAGTACTTC. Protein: CASRTSGSYEQYF.

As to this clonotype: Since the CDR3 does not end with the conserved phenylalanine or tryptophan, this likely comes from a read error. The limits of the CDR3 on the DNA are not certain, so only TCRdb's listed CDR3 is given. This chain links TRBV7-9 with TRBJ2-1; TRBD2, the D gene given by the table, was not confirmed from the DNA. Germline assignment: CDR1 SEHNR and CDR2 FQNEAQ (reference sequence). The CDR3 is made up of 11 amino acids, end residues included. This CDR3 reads CASSPTSGMSI.

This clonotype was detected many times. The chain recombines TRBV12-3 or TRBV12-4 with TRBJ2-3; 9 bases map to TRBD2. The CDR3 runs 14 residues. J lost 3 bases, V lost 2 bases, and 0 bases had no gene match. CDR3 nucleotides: TGTGCCAGCAGTTTACTAGCGGGAACAGATACGCAGTATTTT. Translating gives CASSLLAGTDTQYF.

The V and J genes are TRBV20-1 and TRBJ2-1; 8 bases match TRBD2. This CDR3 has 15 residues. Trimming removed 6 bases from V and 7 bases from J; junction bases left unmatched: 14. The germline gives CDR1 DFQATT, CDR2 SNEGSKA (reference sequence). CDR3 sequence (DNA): TGCAGTGCATTCGCGAGCGGGAGTTACGGGAATGAGCAGTTCTTC. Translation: CSAFASGSYGNEQFF.

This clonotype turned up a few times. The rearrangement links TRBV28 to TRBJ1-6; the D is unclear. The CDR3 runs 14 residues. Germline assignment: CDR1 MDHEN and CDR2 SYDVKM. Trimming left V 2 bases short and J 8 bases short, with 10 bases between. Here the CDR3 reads CASSLGRVHSPLHF. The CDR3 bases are TGTGCCAGCAGTTTAGGCCGGGTACATTCACCCCTCCACTTT.

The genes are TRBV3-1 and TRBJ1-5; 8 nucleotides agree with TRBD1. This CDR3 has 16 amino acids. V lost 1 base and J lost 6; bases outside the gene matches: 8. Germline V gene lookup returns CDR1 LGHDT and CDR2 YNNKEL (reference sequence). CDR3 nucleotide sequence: TGTGCCAGCAGCCAAGGAGTCGGACAGGGCTTTCAGCCCCAGCATTTT. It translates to CASSQGVGQGFQPQHF.

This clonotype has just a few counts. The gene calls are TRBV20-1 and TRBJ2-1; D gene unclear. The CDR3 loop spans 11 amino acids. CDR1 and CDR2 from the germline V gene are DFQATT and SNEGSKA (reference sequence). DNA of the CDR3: TGCAGCCCCCTTATAGGGTATGAGCAGTTCTTC. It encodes CSPLIGYEQFF.

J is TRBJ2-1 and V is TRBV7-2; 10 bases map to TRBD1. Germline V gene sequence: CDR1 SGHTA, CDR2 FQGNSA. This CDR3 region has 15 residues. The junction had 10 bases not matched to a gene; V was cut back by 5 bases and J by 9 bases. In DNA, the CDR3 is TGTGCCAGCAGCCTCCCGGGACAGGGGTGGAGTGAGCAGTTCTTC. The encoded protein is CASSLPGQGWSEQFF.

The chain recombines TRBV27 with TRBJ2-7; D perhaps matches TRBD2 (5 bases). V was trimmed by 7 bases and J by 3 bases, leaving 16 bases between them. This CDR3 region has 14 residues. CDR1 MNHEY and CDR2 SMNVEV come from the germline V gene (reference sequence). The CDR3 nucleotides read TGTGCCAGCACCCCGGACGGACTGCACTACGAGCAGTACTTC. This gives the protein CASTPDGLHYEQYF.

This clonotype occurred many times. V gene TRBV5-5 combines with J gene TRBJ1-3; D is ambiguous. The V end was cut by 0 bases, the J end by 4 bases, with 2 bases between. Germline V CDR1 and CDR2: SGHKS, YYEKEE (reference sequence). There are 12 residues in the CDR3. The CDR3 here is CASSLEGNTIYF. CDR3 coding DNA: TGTGCCAGCAGCTTGGAAGGAAACACCATATATTTT. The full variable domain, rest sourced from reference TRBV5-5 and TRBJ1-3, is DAGVTQSPTHLIKTRGQQVTLRCSPISGHKSVSWYQQVLGQGPQFIFQYYEKEERGRGNFPDRFSARQFPNYSSELNVNALLLGDSALYLCASSLEGNTIYFGEGSWLTVV.

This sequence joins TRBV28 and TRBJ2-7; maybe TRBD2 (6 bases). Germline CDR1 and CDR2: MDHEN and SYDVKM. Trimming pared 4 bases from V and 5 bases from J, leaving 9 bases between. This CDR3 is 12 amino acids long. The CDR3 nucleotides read TGTGCCAGCAGTTCACAGCGGGACGAGCAGTACTTC. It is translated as CASSSQRDEQYF.

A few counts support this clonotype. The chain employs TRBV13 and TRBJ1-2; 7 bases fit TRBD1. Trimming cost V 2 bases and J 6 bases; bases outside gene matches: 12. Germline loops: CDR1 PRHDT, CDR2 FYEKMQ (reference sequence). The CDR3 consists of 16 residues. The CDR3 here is CASSLMLRRGQHGYTF. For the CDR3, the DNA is TGTGCCAGCAGCTTAATGTTACGTCGGGGACAGCATGGCTACACCTTC.